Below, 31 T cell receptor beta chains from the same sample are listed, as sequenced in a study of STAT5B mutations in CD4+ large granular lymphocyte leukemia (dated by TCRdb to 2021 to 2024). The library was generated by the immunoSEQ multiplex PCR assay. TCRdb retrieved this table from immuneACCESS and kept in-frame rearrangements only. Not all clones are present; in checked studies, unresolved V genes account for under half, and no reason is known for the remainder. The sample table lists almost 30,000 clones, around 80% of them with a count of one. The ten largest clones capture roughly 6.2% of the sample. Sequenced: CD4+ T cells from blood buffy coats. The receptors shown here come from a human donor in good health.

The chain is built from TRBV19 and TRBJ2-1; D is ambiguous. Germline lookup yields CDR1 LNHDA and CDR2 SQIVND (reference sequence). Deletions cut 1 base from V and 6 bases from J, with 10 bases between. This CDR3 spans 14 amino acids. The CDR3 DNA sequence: TGTGCCAGTAGTATAGGGGTTAACAGCAATGAGCAGTTCTTC. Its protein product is CASSIGVNSNEQFF.

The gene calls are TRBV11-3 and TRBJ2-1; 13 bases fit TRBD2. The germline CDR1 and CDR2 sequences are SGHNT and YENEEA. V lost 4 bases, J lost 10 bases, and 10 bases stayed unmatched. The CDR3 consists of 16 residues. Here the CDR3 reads CASSYGLAGVPREQFF. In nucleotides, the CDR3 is TGTGCCAGCAGCTACGGACTAGCGGGGGTCCCCAGGGAGCAGTTCTTC.

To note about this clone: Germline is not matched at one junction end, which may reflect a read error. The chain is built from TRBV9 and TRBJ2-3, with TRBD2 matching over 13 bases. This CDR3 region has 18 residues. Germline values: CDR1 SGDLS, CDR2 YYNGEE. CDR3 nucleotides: TGTGCCAGCAGCGCAACTAGCGGGGGGGCCTGGGGCACAGGTACGCAGTATTTT. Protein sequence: CASSATSGGAWGTGTQYF. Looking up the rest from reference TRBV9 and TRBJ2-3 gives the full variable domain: DSGVTQTPKHLITATGQRVTLRCSPRSGDLSVYWYQQSLDQGLQFLIQYYNGEERAKGNILERFSAQQFPDLHSELNLSSLELGDSALYFCASSATSGGAWGTGTQYFGPGTRLTVL.

The CDR3 bases are TGTGCCAGCAGCTTAGGACAGGGAAGCAATCAGCCCCAGCATTTT. This gives the protein CASSLGQGSNQPQHF. The gene calls are TRBV7-9 and TRBJ1-5; TRBD1 agrees at 7 bases. The length of the CDR3 is 15 residues. V shed 1 base and J 1 base; nucleotides not matched to a gene: 1. Germline CDR1 is SEHNR and CDR2 is FQNEAQ (reference sequence).

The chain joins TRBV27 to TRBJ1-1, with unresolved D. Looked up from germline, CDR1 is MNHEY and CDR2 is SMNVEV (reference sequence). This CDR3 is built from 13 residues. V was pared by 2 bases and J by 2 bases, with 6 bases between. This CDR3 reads CASSLNRNTEAFF. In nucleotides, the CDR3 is TGTGCCAGCAGTTTAAATCGTAACACTGAAGCTTTCTTT.

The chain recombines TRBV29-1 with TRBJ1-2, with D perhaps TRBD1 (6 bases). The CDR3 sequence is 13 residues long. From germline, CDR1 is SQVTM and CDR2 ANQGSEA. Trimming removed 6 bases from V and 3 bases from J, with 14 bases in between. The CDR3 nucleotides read TGCAGCGTGGGCAGGTCAGGGGACTATGGCTACACCTTC. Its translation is CSVGRSGDYGYTF. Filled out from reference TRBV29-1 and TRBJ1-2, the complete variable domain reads SAVISQKPSRDICQRGTSLTIQCQVDSQVTMMFWYRQQPGQSLTLIATANQGSEATYESGFVIDKFPISRPNLTFSTLTVSNMSPEDSSIYLCSVGRSGDYGYTFGSGTRLTVV.

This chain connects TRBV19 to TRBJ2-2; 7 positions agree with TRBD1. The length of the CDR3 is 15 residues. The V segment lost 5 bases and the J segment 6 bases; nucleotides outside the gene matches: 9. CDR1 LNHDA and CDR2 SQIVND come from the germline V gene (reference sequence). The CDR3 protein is CASSLTGVDAGELFF. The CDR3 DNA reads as TGTGCCAGTAGTTTAACAGGGGTGGACGCCGGGGAGCTGTTTTTT.

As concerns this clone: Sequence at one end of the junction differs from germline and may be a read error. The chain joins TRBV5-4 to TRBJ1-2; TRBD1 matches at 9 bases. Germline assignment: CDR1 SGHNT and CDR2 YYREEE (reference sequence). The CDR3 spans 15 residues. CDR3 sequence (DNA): TGTGCCAGCACCTTGGGGGACAGGGCCGGCTATGGCTACACCTTC. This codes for CASTLGDRAGYGYTF.

This CDR3 is CASSAGAPVATNEKLFF. The CDR3 coding sequence is TGCGCCAGCAGCGCAGGGGCACCAGTTGCAACTAATGAAAAACTGTTTTTT. The chain uses TRBV5-1 and TRBJ1-4; D perhaps matches TRBD1 (6 bases). Germline CDR1 SGHRS, CDR2 YFSETQ. This CDR3 contains 17 residues. V was clipped by 4 bases and J by 0 bases, with 16 bases between them. Supplemented by reference TRBV5-1 and TRBJ1-4, the full variable domain reads KAGVTQTPRYLIKTRGQQVTLSCSPISGHRSVSWYQQTPGQGLQFLFEYFSETQRNKGNFPGRFSGRQFSNSRSEMNVSTLELGDSALYLCASSAGAPVATNEKLFFGSGTQLSVL.

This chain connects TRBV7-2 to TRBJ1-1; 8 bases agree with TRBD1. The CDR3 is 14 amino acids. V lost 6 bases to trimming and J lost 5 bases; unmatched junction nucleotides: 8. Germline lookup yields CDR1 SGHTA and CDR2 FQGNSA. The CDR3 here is CASRVQGATTEAFF. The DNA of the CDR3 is TGTGCCAGCAGGGTTCAGGGGGCGACTACTGAAGCTTTCTTT.

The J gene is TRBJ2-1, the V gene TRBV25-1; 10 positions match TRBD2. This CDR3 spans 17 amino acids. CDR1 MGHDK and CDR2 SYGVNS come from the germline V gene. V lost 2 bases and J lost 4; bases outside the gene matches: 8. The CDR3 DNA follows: TGTGCCAGCAGTGAACTGTCTAGCGGGGGTTCTTACAATGAGCAGTTCTTC. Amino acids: CASSELSSGGSYNEQFF.

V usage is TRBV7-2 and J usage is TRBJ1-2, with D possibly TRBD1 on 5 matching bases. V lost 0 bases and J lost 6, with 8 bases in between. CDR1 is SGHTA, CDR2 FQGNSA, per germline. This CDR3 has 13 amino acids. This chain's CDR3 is CASSLAGRHGYTF. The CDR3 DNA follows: TGTGCCAGCAGCTTAGCGGGGCGACATGGCTACACCTTC.

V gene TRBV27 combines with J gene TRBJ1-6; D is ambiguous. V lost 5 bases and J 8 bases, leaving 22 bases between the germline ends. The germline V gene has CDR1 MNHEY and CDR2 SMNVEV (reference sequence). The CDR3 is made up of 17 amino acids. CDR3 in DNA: TGTGCCAGCAGTCTTTATCCCCACAACGGAAGCGATTCACCCCTCCACTTT. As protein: CASSLYPHNGSDSPLHF.

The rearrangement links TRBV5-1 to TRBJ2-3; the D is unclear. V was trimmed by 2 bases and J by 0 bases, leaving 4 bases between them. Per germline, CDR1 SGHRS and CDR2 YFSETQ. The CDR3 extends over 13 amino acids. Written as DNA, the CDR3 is TGCGCCAGCAGCTTCTACAGCACAGATACGCAGTATTTT. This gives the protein CASSFYSTDTQYF. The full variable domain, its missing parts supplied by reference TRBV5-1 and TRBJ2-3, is KAGVTQTPRYLIKTRGQQVTLSCSPISGHRSVSWYQQTPGQGLQFLFEYFSETQRNKGNFPGRFSGRQFSNSRSEMNVSTLELGDSALYLCASSFYSTDTQYFGPGTRLTVL.

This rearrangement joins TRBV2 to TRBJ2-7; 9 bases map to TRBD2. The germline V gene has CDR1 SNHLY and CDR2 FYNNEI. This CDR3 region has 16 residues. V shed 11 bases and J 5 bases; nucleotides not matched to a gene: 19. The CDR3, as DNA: TGTGCCTCTACTTGGGGCGTAGCGGGGGTGTTAGACGAGCAGTACTTC. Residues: CASTWGVAGVLDEQYF.

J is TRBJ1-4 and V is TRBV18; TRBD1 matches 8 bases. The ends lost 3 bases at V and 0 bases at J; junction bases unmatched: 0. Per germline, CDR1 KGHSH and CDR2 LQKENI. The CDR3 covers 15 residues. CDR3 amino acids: CASSPGQATNEKLFF. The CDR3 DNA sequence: TGTGCCAGCTCACCGGGACAGGCAACTAATGAAAAACTGTTTTTT.

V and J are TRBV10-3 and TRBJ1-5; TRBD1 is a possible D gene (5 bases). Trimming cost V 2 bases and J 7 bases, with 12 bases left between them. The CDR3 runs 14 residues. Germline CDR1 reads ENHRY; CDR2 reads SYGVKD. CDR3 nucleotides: TGTGCCATCAGTGAGAGGCAGGGAGAACAGCCCCAGCATTTT. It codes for CAISERQGEQPQHF.

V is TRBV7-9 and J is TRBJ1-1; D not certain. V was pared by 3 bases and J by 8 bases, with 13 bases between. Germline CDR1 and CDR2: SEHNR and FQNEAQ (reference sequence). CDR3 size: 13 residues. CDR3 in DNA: TGTGCCAGCAGCTTCTTCGATAGAGGGGAAGCTTTCTTT. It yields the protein CASSFFDRGEAFF.

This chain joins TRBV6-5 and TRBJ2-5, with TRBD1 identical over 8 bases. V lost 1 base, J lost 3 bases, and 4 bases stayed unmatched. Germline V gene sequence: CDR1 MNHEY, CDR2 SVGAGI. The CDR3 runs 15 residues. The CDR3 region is CASSYWTGKEETQYF. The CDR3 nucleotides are TGTGCCAGCAGTTACTGGACAGGGAAGGAAGAGACCCAGTACTTC.

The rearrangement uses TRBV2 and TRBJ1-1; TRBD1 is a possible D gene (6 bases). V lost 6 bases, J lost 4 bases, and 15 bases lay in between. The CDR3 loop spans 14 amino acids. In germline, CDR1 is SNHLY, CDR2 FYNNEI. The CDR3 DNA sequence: TGTGCCAGCAGGAACGGGGGGCGAGTCACTGAAGCTTTCTTT. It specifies CASRNGGRVTEAFF.

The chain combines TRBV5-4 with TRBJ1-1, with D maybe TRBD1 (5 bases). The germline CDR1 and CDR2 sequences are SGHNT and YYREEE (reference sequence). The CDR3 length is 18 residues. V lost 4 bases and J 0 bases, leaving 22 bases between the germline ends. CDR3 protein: CASSLGGGFGAMNTEAFF. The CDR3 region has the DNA TGTGCCAGCAGCCTCGGGGGGGGTTTTGGGGCGATGAACACTGAAGCTTTCTTT.

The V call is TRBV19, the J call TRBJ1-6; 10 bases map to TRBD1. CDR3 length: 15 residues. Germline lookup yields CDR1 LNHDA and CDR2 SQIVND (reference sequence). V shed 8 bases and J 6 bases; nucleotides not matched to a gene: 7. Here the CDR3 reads CASQVGQGINSPLHF. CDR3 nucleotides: TGTGCCAGTCAAGTGGGACAGGGGATTAATTCACCCCTCCACTTT.

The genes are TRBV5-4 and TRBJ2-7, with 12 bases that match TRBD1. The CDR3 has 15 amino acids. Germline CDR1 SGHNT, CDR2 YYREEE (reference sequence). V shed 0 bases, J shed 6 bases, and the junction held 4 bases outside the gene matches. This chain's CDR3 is CASSLAGGQGAEQYV. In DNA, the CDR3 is TGTGCCAGCAGCTTGGCAGGGGGACAGGGGGCCGAGCAGTACGTC.

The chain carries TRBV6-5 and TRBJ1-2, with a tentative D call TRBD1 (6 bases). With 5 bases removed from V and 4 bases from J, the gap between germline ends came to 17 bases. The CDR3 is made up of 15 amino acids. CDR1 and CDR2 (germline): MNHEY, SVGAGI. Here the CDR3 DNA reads TGTGCCAGCAGTCGCCAGGACAAAGGGGGCTATGGCTACACCTTC. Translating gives CASSRQDKGGYGYTF.

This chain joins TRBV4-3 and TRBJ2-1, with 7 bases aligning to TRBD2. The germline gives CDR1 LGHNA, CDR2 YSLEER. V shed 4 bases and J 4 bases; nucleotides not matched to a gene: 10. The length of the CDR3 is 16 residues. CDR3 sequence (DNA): TGCGCCAGCAGCCCAAACGTCGGGGGGAGATACAATGAGCAGTTCTTC. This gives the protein CASSPNVGGRYNEQFF.

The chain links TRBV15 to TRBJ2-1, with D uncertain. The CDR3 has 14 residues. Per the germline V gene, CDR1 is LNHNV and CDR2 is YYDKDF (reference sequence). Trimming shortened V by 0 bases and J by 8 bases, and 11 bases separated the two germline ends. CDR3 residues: CATSRDRRVDEQFF. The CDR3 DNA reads TGTGCCACCAGCAGAGATCGTCGGGTGGATGAGCAGTTCTTC.

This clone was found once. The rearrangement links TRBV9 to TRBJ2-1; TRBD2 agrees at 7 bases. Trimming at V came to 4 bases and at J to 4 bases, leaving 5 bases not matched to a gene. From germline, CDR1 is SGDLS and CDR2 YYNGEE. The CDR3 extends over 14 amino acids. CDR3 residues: CASSRSGAYNEQFF. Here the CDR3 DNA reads TGTGCCAGCAGCAGGAGCGGGGCTTACAATGAGCAGTTCTTC. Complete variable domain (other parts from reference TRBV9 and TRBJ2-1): DSGVTQTPKHLITATGQRVTLRCSPRSGDLSVYWYQQSLDQGLQFLIQYYNGEERAKGNILERFSAQQFPDLHSELNLSSLELGDSALYFCASSRSGAYNEQFFGPGTRLTVL.

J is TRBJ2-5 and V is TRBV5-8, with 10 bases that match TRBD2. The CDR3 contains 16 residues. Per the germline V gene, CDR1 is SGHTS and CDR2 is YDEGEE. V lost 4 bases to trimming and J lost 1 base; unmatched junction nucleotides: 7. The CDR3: CASSTWTSGTQETQYF. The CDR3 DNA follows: TGTGCCAGCAGCACCTGGACTAGCGGAACCCAAGAGACCCAGTACTTC.

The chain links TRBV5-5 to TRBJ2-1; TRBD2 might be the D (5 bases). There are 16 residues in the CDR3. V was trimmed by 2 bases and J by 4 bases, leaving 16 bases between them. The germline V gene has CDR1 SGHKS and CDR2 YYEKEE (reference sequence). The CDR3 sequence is CASSFATGSGYNEQFF. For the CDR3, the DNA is TGTGCCAGCAGCTTTGCTACGGGGTCGGGGTACAATGAGCAGTTCTTC.

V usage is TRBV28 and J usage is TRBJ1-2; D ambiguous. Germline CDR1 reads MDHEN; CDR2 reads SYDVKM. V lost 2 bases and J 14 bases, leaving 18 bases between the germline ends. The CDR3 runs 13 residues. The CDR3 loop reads CASSLRGRRAITF. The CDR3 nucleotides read TGTGCCAGCAGTTTACGCGGCCGAAGGGCTATTACCTTC.

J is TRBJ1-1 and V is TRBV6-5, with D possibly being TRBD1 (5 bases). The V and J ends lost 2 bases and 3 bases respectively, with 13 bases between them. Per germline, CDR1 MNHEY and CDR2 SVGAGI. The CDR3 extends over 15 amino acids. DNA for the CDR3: TGTGCCAGCAGTTACCAGCCGGGACCAGACACTGAAGCTTTCTTT. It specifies CASSYQPGPDTEAFF.